This note documents a single T cell receptor beta chain sequence. Its antigen is currently unknown. The sample is drawn from a study of cytomegalovirus exposure and HLA in healthy donors. V lost 1 base and J lost 4, with 7 bases in between. The germline CDR1 and CDR2 sequences are MGHRA and YSYEKL. This CDR3 is 13 amino acids long. Study observations and caveats: A later analysis appeared to link common viral pathogens to several of the most significant clusters. Several V segments, TRBV6-2 and TRBV6-3 among them, could not be told apart and were dropped.

Both 60 Vbeta primers and 13 Jbeta primers went into the PCR. TCRdb's table, derived via immunoSEQ multiplex PCR, lists solely in-frame clones and lacks some. The table has roughly 180,000 clones, around 80% seen once. The chain joins TRBV4-1 to TRBJ2-5; unclear D gene. Input material: PBMCs. This clonotype originated in a boy between 2 and 10 years old in good health and CMV-seronegative. CDR3 sequence (DNA): TGCGCCAGCAGCCAAGTACTATCAGAGACCCAGTACTTC. It is translated as CASSQVLSETQYF.